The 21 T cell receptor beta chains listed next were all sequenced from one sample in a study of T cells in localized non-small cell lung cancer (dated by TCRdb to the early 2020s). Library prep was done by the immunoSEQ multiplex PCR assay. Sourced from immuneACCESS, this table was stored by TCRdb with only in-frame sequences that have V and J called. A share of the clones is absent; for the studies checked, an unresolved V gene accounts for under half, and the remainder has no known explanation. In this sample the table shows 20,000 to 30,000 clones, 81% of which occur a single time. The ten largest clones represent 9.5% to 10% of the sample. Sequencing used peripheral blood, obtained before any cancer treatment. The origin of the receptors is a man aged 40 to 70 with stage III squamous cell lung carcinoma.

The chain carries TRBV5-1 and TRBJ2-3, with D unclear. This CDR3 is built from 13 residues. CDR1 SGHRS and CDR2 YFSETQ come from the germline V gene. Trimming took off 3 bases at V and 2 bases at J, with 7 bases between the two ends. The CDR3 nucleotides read TGCGCCAGCAGCTCGGCTCCCACAGATACGCAGTATTTT. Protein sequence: CASSSAPTDTQYF.

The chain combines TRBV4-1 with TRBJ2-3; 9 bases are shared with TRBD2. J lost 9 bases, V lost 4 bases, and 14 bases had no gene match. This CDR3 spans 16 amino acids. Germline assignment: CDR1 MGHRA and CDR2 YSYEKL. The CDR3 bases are TGCGCCAGCAGCCCCCAGGCTAGCGGGGTCACAGGAACGCAGTATTTT. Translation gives CASSPQASGVTGTQYF.

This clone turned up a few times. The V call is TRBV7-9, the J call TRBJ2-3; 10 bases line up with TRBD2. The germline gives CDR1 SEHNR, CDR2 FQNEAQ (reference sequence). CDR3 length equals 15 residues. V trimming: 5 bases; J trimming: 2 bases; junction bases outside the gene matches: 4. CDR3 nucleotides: TGTGCCAGCAGCCAAAGCGGGAGGGCCACAGATACGCAGTATTTT. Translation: CASSQSGRATDTQYF. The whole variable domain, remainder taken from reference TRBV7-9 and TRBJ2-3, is DTGVSQNPRHKITKRGQNVTFRCDPISEHNRLYWYRQTLGQGPEFLTYFQNEAQLEKSRLLSDRFSAERPKGSFSTLEIQRTEQGDSAMYLCASSQSGRATDTQYFGPGTRLTVL.

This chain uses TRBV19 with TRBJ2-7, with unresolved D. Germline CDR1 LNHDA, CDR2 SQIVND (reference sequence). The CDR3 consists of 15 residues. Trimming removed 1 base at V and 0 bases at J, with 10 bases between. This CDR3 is CASSIGQDISYEQYF. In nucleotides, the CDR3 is TGTGCCAGTAGTATAGGGCAGGATATCTCCTACGAGCAGTACTTC.

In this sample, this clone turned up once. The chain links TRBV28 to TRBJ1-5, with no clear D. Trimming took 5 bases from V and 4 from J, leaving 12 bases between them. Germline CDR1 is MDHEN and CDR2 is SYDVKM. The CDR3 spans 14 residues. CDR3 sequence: CASSPHLSNQPQHF. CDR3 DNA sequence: TGTGCCAGCAGTCCGCATTTGTCTAATCAGCCCCAGCATTTT.

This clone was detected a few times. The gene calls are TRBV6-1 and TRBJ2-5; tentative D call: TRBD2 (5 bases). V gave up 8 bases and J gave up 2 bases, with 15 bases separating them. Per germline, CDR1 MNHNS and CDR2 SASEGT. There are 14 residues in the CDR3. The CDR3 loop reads CASRTGVGQETQYF. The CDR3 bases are TGTGCCAGCCGGACCGGGGTGGGGCAAGAGACCCAGTACTTC.

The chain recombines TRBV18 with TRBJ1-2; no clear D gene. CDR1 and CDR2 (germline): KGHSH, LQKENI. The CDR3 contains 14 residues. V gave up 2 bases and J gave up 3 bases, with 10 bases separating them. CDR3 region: CASSPNPTDYGYTF. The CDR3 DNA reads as TGTGCCAGCTCACCAAATCCGACGGACTATGGCTACACCTTC.

For the CDR3, the DNA is TGTGCCAGTAGTCCCACTGTCGGGGAGCTGTTTTTT. Translated: CASSPTVGELFF. The V gene is TRBV19, the J gene TRBJ2-2; D call uncertain. CDR1 is LNHDA, CDR2 SQIVND, per germline (reference sequence). Trimming left V 5 bases short and J 7 bases short, with 8 bases between. CDR3 length: 12 residues.

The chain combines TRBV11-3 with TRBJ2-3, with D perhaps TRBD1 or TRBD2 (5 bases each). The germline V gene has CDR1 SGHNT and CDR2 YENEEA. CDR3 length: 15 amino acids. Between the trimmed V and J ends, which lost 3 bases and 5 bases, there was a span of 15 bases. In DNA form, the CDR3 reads TGTGCCAGCAGCTTTTCCCCGGGACCACAAGATACGCAGTATTTT. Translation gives CASSFSPGPQDTQYF.

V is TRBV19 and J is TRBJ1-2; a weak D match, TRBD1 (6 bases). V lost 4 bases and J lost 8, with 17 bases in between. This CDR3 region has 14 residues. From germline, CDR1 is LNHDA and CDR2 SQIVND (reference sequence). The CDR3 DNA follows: TGTGCCAGTAGTAGCGGACAGCACGTACTGGGCTACACCTTC. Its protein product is CASSSGQHVLGYTF.

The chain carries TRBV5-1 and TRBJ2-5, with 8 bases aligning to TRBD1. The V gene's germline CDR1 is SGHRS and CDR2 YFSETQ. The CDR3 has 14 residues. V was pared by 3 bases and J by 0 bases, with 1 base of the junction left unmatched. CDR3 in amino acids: CASSSDRDQETQYF. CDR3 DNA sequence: TGCGCCAGCAGCTCGGACAGGGACCAAGAGACCCAGTACTTC.

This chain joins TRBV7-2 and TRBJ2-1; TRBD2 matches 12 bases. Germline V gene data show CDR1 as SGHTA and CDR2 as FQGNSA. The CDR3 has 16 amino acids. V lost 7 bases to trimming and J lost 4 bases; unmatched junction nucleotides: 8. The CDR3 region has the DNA TGTGCCAGCACTACCCCTGGACTAGCGGGATACAATGAGCAGTTCTTC. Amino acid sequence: CASTTPGLAGYNEQFF.

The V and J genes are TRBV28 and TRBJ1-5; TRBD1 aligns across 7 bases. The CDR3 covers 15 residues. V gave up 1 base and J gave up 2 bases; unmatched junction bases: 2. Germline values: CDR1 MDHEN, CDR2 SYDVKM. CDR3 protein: CASSLFQGGNQPQHF. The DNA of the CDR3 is TGTGCCAGCAGTTTATTCCAGGGGGGCAATCAGCCCCAGCATTTT.

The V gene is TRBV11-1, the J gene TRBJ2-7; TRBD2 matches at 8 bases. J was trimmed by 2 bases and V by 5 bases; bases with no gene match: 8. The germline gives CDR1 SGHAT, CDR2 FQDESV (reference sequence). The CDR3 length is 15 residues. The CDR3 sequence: CASSISGTSTYEQYF. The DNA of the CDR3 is TGTGCCAGCAGCATCTCCGGGACTAGTACCTACGAGCAGTACTTC. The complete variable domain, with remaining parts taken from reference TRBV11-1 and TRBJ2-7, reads EAEVAQSPRYKITEKSQAVAFWCDPISGHATLYWYRQILGQGPELLVQFQDESVVDDSQLPKDRFSAERLKGVDSTLKIQPAELGDSAMYLCASSISGTSTYEQYFGPGTRLTVT.

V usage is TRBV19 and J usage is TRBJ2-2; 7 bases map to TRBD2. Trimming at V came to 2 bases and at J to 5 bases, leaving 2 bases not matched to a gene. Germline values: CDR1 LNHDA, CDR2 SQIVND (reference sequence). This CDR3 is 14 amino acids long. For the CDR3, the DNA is TGTGCCAGTAGTATAATCGGGGGGACCGGGGAGCTGTTTTTT. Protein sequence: CASSIIGGTGELFF. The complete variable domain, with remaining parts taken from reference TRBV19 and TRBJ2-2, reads DGGITQSPKYLFRKEGQNVTLSCEQNLNHDAMYWYRQDPGQGLRLIYYSQIVNDFQKGDIAEGYSVSREKKESFPLTVTSAQKNPTAFYLCASSIIGGTGELFFGEGSRLTVL.

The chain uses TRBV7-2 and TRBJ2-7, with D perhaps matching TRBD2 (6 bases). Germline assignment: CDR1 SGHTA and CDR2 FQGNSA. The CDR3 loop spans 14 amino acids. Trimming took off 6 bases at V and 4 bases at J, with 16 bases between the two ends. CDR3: CASSTGRGHYEQYF. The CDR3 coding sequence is TGTGCCAGCAGTACCGGGAGAGGGCATTACGAGCAGTACTTC. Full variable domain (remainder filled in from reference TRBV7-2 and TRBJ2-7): GAGVSQSPSNKVTEKGKDVELRCDPISGHTALYWYRQSLGQGLEFLIYFQGNSAPDKSGLPSDRFSAERTGGSVSTLTIQRTQQEDSAVYLCASSTGRGHYEQYFGPGTRLTVT.

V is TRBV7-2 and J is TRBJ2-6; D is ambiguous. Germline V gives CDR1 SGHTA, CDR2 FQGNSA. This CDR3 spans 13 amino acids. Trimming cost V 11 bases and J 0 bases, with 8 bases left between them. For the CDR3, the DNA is TGTGCCGCGCGGCTCTCTGGGGCCAACGTCCTGACTTTC. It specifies CAARLSGANVLTF. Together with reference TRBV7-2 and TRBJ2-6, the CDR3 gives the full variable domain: GAGVSQSPSNKVTEKGKDVELRCDPISGHTALYWYRQSLGQGLEFLIYFQGNSAPDKSGLPSDRFSAERTGGSVSTLTIQRTQQEDSAVYLCAARLSGANVLTFGAGSRLTVL.

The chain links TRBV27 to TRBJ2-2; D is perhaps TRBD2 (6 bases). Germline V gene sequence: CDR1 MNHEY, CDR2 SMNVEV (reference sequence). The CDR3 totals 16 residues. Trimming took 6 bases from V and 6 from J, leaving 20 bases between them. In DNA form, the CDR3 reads TGTGCCAGCAGCCCTTACAGCCTCGGAGGGGCCGGGGAGCTGTTTTTT. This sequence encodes CASSPYSLGGAGELFF.

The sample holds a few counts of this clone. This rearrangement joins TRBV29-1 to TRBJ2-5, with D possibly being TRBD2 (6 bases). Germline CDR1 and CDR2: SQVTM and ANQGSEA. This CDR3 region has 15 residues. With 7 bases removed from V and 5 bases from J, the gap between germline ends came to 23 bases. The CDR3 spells CSAEASGTVHETQYF. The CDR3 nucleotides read TGCAGCGCCGAAGCATCTGGGACTGTTCATGAGACCCAGTACTTC.

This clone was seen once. This CDR3 reads CASSWGDRGTDTQYF. The CDR3 DNA follows: TGTGCCAGCAGTTGGGGGGACAGGGGCACAGATACGCAGTATTTT. V and J are TRBV7-3 and TRBJ2-3; 9 bases map to TRBD1. The CDR3 is 15 amino acids. Germline V CDR1 and CDR2: SGHTA, FQGTGA. After removal of 6 bases from V and 1 base from J, the junction contained 5 bases not matched to a gene.

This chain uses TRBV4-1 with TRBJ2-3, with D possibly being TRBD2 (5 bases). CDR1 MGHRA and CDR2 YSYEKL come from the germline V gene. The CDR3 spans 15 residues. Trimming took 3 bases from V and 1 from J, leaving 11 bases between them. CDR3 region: CASSQGYGGTDTQYF. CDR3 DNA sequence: TGCGCCAGCAGCCAGGGGTACGGGGGCACAGATACGCAGTATTTT.